What follows are 13 T cell receptor beta chains derived from one specimen sequenced in a study of blood T cell repertoires in COVID-19. The method was immunoSEQ multiplex PCR; TCRdb's version includes in-frame clones alone and lacks a portion of them. This table holds around 250,000 clones, approximately 85% found once. Input material: PBMCs or T cells enriched from blood (not recorded which). These receptors were taken from a woman aged 50 to 65 who had recovered from COVID-19.

The chain joins TRBV14 to TRBJ2-3; no clear D. The germline V gene has CDR1 SGHDN and CDR2 FVKESK. The CDR3 consists of 13 residues. The germline V and J ends were trimmed by 2 bases and 5 bases, with 8 bases remaining between them. The chain's CDR3 is CASSQNLEDTQYF. CDR3 nucleotide sequence: TGTGCCAGCAGCCAAAATCTAGAAGATACGCAGTATTTT. Together with reference TRBV14 and TRBJ2-3, the CDR3 gives the full variable domain: EAGVTQFPSHSVIEKGQTVTLRCDPISGHDNLYWYRRVMGKEIKFLLHFVKESKQDESGMPNNRFLAERTGGTYSTLKVQPAELEDSGVYFCASSQNLEDTQYFGPGTRLTVL.

CDR3 in amino acids: CAWTQGQGWSEQFF. The CDR3 coding sequence is TGTGCCTGGACCCAGGGACAGGGATGGAGTGAGCAGTTCTTC. The chain has TRBV30 and TRBJ2-1, with 9 bases that match TRBD1. This CDR3 has 14 amino acids. Germline CDR1 reads GTSNPN; CDR2 reads SVGIG (reference sequence). The ends lost 4 bases at V and 9 bases at J; junction bases unmatched: 10.

The rearrangement joins TRBV7-9 to TRBJ1-6, with 9 bases lining up with TRBD1. The V gene end was trimmed by 5 bases and the J gene end by 7 bases; junction bases not matched to a gene: 9. This CDR3 comprises 16 residues. Per germline, CDR1 SEHNR and CDR2 FQNEAQ (reference sequence). The CDR3, as DNA: TGTGCCAGCAGCCAGCCGGACAGGGGCAGGAATTCACCCCTCCACTTT. Translated, it gives CASSQPDRGRNSPLHF.

This clone was observed once. Here the CDR3 reads CASSSLGIGTSGANEQFF. In DNA, the CDR3 is TGTGCCAGCAGTTCGTTGGGGATTGGGACTAGCGGGGCCAATGAGCAGTTCTTC. J is TRBJ2-1 and V is TRBV28; 13 nucleotides align to TRBD2. This CDR3 has 18 amino acids. V lost 4 bases to trimming and J lost 6 bases; unmatched junction nucleotides: 12. The germline gives CDR1 MDHEN, CDR2 SYDVKM.

The chain employs TRBV5-1 and TRBJ1-4, with a weak D call TRBD1 (5 bases). The CDR3 consists of 17 residues. V was cut by 2 bases and J by 6 bases, with 20 bases left in between. Germline V gene sequence: CDR1 SGHRS, CDR2 YFSETQ. CDR3: CASSFQTSGTGDEKLFF. CDR3 bases: TGCGCCAGCAGCTTTCAGACTTCCGGGACTGGAGATGAAAAACTGTTTTTT.

The V and J genes are TRBV28 and TRBJ1-1; D gene unclear. CDR3 size: 14 residues. Per the germline V gene, CDR1 is MDHEN and CDR2 is SYDVKM. V shed 3 bases and J shed 1 base, with 9 bases lying between them. CDR3 region: CASSLGGKNTEAFF. The CDR3 nucleotides read TGTGCCAGCAGTTTGGGAGGGAAGAACACTGAAGCTTTCTTT.

V and J are TRBV7-9 and TRBJ2-1; 8 nucleotides align to TRBD1. CDR1 and CDR2 (germline): SEHNR, FQNEAQ (reference sequence). Germline trimming cut 4 bases from V and 7 bases from J; bases unmatched to any gene: 9. The CDR3 extends over 15 amino acids. The CDR3 region is CASSYGQGARNEQFF. CDR3 coding DNA: TGTGCCAGCAGCTATGGCCAGGGGGCTCGGAATGAGCAGTTCTTC.

The CDR3 protein is CASTDRRNQPQHF. CDR3 nucleotide sequence: TGTGCCAGTACAGACAGGCGCAATCAGCCCCAGCATTTT. This chain connects TRBV19 to TRBJ1-5, with D possibly matching TRBD1 (6 bases). The V gene lost 7 bases and the J gene lost 2 bases, with 9 bases spanning the gap. Germline V CDR1 and CDR2: LNHDA, SQIVND (reference sequence). This CDR3 region has 13 residues.

The chain carries TRBV4-2 and TRBJ2-1; no firm D call. V lost 3 bases, J lost 0 bases, and 15 bases lay in between. The CDR3 runs 17 residues. Germline V lookup: CDR1 LGHNA, CDR2 YNFKEQ. CDR3 in amino acids: CASSHLGPMSSYNEQFF. The CDR3 coding sequence is TGTGCCAGCAGCCACCTTGGGCCTATGAGCTCCTACAATGAGCAGTTCTTC.

This clone has just a few counts. The J gene is TRBJ2-1, the V gene TRBV28; 8 bases line up with TRBD1. V gave up 10 bases and J gave up 0 bases; unmatched junction bases: 8. The CDR3 runs to 15 residues. CDR1 is MDHEN and CDR2 is SYDVKM in the germline V gene. The CDR3 here is CATDRVTSSYNEQFF. Written as DNA, the CDR3 is TGTGCCACGGACAGGGTAACTAGCTCCTACAATGAGCAGTTCTTC.

The chain is built from TRBV6-5 and TRBJ1-1; D is ambiguous. Trimming pared 5 bases from V and 1 base from J, leaving 8 bases between. The CDR3 has 13 residues. Germline V CDR1 and CDR2: MNHEY, SVGAGI. The CDR3 DNA sequence: TGTGCCAGCAGTATACACCCGAACACTGAAGCTTTCTTT. This sequence encodes CASSIHPNTEAFF.

This clone occurred a few times. The CDR3 here is CASSPTQTGRNTEAFF. In nucleotides, the CDR3 is TGTGCCAGCAGTCCGACTCAGACAGGGAGGAACACTGAAGCTTTCTTT. The chain links TRBV27 to TRBJ1-1; 7 bases match TRBD1. This CDR3 comprises 16 residues. V was pared by 5 bases and J by 1 base, with 10 bases of the junction left unmatched. The V gene's germline CDR1 is MNHEY and CDR2 SMNVEV (reference sequence).

The V gene is TRBV11-1, the J gene TRBJ2-7, with D possibly TRBD1 on 6 matching bases. V was cut by 8 bases and J by 1 base, with 9 bases left in between. Germline CDR1 is SGHAT and CDR2 is FQDESV (reference sequence). The CDR3 has 12 amino acids. This CDR3 reads CASGTGSYEQYF. The CDR3 region has the DNA TGTGCCAGCGGTACAGGGTCCTACGAGCAGTACTTC.